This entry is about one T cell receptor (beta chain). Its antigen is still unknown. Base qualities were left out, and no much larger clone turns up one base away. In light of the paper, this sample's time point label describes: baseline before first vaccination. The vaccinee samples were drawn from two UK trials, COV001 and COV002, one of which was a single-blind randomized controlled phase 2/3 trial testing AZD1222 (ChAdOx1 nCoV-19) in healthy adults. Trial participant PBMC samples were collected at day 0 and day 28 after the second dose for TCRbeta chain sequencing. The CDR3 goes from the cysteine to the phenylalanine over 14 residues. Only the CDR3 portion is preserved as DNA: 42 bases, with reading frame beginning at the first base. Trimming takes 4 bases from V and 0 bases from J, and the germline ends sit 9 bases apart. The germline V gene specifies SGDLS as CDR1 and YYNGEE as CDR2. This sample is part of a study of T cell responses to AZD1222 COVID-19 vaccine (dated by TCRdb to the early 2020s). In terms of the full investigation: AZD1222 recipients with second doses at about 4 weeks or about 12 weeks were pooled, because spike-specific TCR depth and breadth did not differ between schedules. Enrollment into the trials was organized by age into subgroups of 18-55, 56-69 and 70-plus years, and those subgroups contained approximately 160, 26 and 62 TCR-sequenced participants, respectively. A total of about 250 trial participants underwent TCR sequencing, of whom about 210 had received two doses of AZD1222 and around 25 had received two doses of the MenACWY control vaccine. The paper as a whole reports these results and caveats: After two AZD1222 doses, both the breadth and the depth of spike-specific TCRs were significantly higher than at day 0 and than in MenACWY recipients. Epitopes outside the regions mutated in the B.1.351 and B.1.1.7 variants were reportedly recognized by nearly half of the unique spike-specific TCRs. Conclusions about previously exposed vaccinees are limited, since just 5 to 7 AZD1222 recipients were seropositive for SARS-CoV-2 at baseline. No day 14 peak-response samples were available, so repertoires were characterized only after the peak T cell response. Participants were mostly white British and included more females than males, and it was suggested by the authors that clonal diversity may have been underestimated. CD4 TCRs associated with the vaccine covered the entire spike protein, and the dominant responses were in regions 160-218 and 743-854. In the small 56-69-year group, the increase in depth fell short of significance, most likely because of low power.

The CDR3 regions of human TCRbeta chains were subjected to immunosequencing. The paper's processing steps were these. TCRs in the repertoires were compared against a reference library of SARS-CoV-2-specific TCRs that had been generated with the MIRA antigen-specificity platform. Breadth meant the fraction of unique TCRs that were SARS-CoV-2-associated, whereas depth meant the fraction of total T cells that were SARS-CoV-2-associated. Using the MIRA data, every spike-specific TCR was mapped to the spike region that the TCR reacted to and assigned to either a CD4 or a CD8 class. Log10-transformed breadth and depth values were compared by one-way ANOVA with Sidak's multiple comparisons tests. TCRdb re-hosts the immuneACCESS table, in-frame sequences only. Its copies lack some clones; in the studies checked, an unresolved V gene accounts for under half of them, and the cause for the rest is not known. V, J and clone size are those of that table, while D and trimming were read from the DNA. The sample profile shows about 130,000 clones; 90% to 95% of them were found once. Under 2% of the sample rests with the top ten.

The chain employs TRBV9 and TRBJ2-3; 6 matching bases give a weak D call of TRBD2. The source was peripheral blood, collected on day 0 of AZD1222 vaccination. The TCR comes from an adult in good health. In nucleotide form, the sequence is TGTGCCAGCAGCATGGGACTGAGCACAGATACGCAGTATTTT. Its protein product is CASSMGLSTDTQYF.